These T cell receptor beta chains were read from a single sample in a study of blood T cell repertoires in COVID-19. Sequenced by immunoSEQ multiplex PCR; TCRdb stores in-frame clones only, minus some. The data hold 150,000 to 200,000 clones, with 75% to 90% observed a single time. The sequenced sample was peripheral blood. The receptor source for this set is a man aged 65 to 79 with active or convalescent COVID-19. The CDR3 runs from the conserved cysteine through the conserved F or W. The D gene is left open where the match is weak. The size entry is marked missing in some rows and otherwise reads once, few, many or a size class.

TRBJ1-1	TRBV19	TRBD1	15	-	CASSIFPGQGARAFF	TGTGCCAGTAGTATATTCCCCGGACAGGGGGCTCGAGCTTTCTTT
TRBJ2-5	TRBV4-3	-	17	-	CASSPSSARALQETQYF	TGCGCCAGCAGCCCGTCTTCCGCCAGGGCCCTCCAAGAGACCCAGTACTTC
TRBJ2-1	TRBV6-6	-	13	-	CASSPSGPREQFF	TGTGCCAGCAGTCCGAGCGGGCCAAGGGAGCAGTTCTTC
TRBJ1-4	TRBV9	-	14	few	CASSGGTLNEKLFF	TGTGCCAGCAGCGGCGGGACCCTAAATGAAAAACTGTTTTTT
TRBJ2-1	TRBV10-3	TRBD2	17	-	CAIRELPSGGAPNEQFF	TGTGCCATCAGAGAACTCCCGAGCGGGGGGGCCCCCAATGAGCAGTTCTTC
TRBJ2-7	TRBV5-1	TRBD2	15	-	CASSLEGRAGAVQYF	TGCGCCAGCAGCTTGGAAGGTCGAGCGGGAGCGGTGCAGTACTTC
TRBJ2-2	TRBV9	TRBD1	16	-	CASSVGTGVSTGELFF	TGTGCCAGCAGCGTAGGGACAGGGGTTAGCACCGGGGAGCTGTTTTTT
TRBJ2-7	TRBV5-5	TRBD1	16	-	CASSHPGQGHSYEQYF	TGTGCCAGCAGCCATCCGGGACAGGGTCATTCCTACGAGCAGTACTTC
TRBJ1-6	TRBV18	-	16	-	CASSPDSVVLASPLHF	TGTGCCAGCTCACCTGACAGTGTTGTCCTCGCTTCACCCCTCCACTTT
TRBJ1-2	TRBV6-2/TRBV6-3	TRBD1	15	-	CASSYSGTGSTGYTF	TGTGCCAGCAGTTACTCCGGGACAGGGTCCACTGGCTACACCTTC
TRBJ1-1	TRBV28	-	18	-	CASSPPPGWGRGGTEAFF	TGTGCCAGCAGTCCCCCCCCGGGATGGGGGCGCGGGGGAACTGAAGCTTTCTTT
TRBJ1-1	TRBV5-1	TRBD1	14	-	CASSRGTGNTEAFF	TGCGCCAGCAGCCGCGGGACAGGGAACACTGAAGCTTTCTTT
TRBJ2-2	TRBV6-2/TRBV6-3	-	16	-	CASSLPSEMNTGELFF	TGTGCCAGCAGTTTGCCTAGCGAAATGAACACCGGGGAGCTGTTTTTT
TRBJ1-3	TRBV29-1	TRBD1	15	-	CSVLQNRGYGNTIYF	TGCAGCGTTCTTCAAAACAGGGGCTATGGAAACACCATATATTTT
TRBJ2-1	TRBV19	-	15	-	CASSSLSGVWDEQFF	TGTGCCAGTAGCTCTCTGTCGGGAGTGTGGGATGAGCAGTTCTTC
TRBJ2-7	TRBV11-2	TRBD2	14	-	CASSWTSGIYEQYF	TGTGCCAGCAGCTGGACTAGCGGTATCTACGAGCAGTACTTC
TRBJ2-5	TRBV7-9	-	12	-	CASSVSRETQYF	TGTGCCAGCAGCGTGTCTAGAGAGACCCAGTACTTC
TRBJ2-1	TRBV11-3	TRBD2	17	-	CASSFWASGGLRDEQFF	TGTGCCAGCAGCTTTTGGGCTAGCGGGGGTCTCCGTGATGAGCAGTTCTTC
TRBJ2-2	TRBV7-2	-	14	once	CASSYSTGTGELFF	TGTGCCAGCAGCTACTCAACAGGGACCGGGGAGCTGTTTTTT
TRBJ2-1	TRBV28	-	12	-	CASSVSSVEQFF	TGTGCCAGCAGTGTCTCTAGCGTTGAGCAGTTCTTC
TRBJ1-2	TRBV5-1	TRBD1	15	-	CASIRRRGQGYGYTF	TGCGCCAGCATCCGGCGGAGGGGGCAGGGCTATGGCTACACCTTC
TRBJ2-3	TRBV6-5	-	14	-	CASSRGHSSDTQYF	TGTGCCAGCAGCCGAGGACATAGTTCAGATACGCAGTATTTT
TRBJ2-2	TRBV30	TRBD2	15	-	CAWSRGGAHTGELFF	TGTGCCTGGAGTCGGGGGGGGGCCCACACCGGGGAGCTGTTTTTT
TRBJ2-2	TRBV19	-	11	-	CASTNGWELFF	TGTGCCAGTACCAACGGTTGGGAGCTGTTTTTT
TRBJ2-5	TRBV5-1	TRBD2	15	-	CASSSLAGGQETQYF	TGCGCCAGCAGCTCCTTAGCGGGGGGGCAGGAGACCCAGTACTTC
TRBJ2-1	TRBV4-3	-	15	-	CASSQAGWEGGEQFF	TGCGCCAGCAGCCAAGCGGGGTGGGAAGGGGGTGAGCAGTTCTTC
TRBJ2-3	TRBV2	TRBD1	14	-	CASSGGQTSDTQYF	TGTGCCAGCAGTGGGGGACAGACAAGCGATACGCAGTATTTT
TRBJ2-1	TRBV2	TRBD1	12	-	CASETGANEQFF	TGTGCCAGCGAGACAGGGGCCAATGAGCAGTTCTTC
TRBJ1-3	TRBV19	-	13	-	CASSILSGNTIYF	TGTGCCAGTAGTATATTATCTGGAAACACCATATATTTT
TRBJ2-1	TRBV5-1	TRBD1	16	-	CASSLEPGQGMYEQFF	TGCGCCAGCAGCTTGGAACCGGGACAGGGGATGTATGAGCAGTTCTTC
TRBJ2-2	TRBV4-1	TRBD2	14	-	CASSQGLAAGELFF	TGCGCCAGCAGCCAAGGGCTAGCGGCCGGGGAGCTGTTTTTT
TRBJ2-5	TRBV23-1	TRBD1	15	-	CASSQYRRGPETQYF	TGCGCCAGCAGTCAGTATCGTAGGGGGCCGGAGACCCAGTACTTC
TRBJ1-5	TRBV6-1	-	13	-	CASSEAGVQPQHF	TGTGCCAGCAGTGAAGCAGGGGTTCAGCCCCAGCATTTT
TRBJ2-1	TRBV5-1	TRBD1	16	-	CASSFLTGGSYNEQFF	TGCGCCAGCAGCTTTTTAACAGGGGGTTCCTACAATGAGCAGTTCTTC
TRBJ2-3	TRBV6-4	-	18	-	CASRDLRGGGDLTDTQYF	TGTGCCAGCAGGGATCTAAGGGGAGGGGGAGACCTCACAGATACGCAGTATTTT
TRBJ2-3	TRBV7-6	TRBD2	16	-	CASSLLTSGRTDTQYF	TGTGCCAGCAGCTTACTGACTAGCGGGAGAACAGATACGCAGTATTTT
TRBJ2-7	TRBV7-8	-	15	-	CASSAGARGSYEQYF	TGTGCCAGCAGCGCGGGGGCGCGCGGCTCCTACGAGCAGTACTTC
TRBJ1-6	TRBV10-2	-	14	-	CASSLGGLGSPLHF	TGCGCCAGCAGTTTAGGAGGGTTGGGTTCACCCCTCCACTTT
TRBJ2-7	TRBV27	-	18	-	CASSRTGLVVGGGYEQYF	TGTGCCAGCAGTCGGACCGGCCTCGTGGTTGGGGGCGGCTACGAGCAGTACTTC
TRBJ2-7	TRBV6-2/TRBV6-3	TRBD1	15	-	CASSPNRGAAYEQYF	TGTGCCAGCAGCCCGAACAGGGGGGCAGCCTACGAGCAGTACTTC
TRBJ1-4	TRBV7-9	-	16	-	CASSTNRSPTNEKLFF	TGTGCCAGCAGCACGAACAGGAGCCCAACTAATGAAAAACTGTTTTTT
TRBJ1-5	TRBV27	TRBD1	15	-	CASSTYRGPNQPQHF	TGTGCCAGCAGTACTTACAGGGGGCCCAATCAGCCCCAGCATTTT
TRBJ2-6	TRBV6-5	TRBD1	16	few	CASSYRGQGVANVLTF	TGTGCCAGCAGTTACCGGGGACAGGGGGTGGCCAACGTCCTGACTTTC
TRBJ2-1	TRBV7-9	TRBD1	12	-	CASKTGGNEQFF	TGTGCCAGCAAAACAGGGGGCAATGAGCAGTTCTTC